The entry below gives a single T cell receptor beta chain sequence along with its context. Other nucleotide sequences in the sample specify the same CDR3. This CDR3 has 16 residues. J lost 5 bases, V lost 0 bases, and 5 bases had no gene match. Germline CDR1 SGHRS, CDR2 YFSETQ. For each subset, genomic DNA was distributed in equal portions over several immunoSEQ plates. Assay: immunoSEQ multiplex PCR; the TCRdb copy retains only in-frame clones and omits some. The data contain roughly 1,500,000 clones, 98% of them singletons. The data were obtained in a study of shared clonotypes between healthy human individuals. Study-level information: Per donor, CD8 memory used one plate, CD8 naive used two, CD4 memory used three and CD4 naive used three.

Material for sequencing was naive CD4+ T cells sorted from blood. Subset indicated: CD45RA+ positively selected. The rearrangement uses TRBV5-1 and TRBJ2-3, with 11 bases matching TRBD2. The clonotype was recovered from a man younger than 40 in good health. CDR3 bases: TGCGCCAGCAGCTTGGGGCTAGCGGGAGGTCAAGATACGCAGTATTTT. It specifies CASSLGLAGGQDTQYF.